Shown below are 5 T cell receptor beta chains from a single sample sequenced in a study of Ad26.COV2.S vaccination and SARS-CoV-2 variants. Treatment noted: around 19 received Ad26.COV2.S at low or high dose, single or two shots; several received placebo; per-sample allocation not given. The samples date from day 63 after the first vaccine or placebo injection. Sequencing used immunoSEQ multiplex PCR; TCRdb keeps in-frame clones, though not all of them. The sample lists approximately 450,000 clones, approximately 90% occurring once. This material consisted of peripheral blood, taken in a trial of Ad26.COV2.S vaccine versus placebo. These receptors were collected from a person aged 18-60 years who received the Ad26.COV2.S COVID-19 vaccine or a placebo.

The chain recombines TRBV2 with TRBJ2-2, with 8 bases matching TRBD1. CDR3 size: 16 residues. V shed 6 bases, J shed 3 bases, and the junction held 9 bases outside the gene matches. Germline-derived CDR1 and CDR2 are SNHLY and FYNNEI. The DNA for the CDR3 is TGTGCCAGCAGCCCTACCCTGACAGGGGACACCGGGGAGCTGTTTTTT. It specifies CASSPTLTGDTGELFF.

The CDR3 here is CASSQRSGQGLPLHF. In DNA form, the CDR3 reads TGCGCCAGCAGCCAGCGTTCGGGACAGGGGCTGCCCCTCCACTTT. V is TRBV4-1 and J is TRBJ1-6; 10 bases line up with TRBD1. Germline V gene lookup returns CDR1 MGHRA and CDR2 YSYEKL. The CDR3 is 15 residues long. V was pared by 3 bases and J by 13 bases, with 9 bases of the junction left unmatched.

The J gene is TRBJ1-1, the V gene TRBV14, with D possibly TRBD1 on 6 matching bases. The CDR3 contains 17 residues. CDR1 SGHDN and CDR2 FVKESK come from the germline V gene. The ends were cut back, 3 bases at V and 2 bases at J, with 19 bases in the middle. The DNA for the CDR3 is TGTGCCAGCAGCCAGACTAAGGGGGGGAGGGGTAACACTGAAGCTTTCTTT. Protein product: CASSQTKGGRGNTEAFF.

V usage is TRBV13 and J usage is TRBJ2-7; the D gene is possibly TRBD1 (5 bases). The CDR3 has 15 amino acids. Trimming removed 0 bases at V and 2 bases at J, with 11 bases between. Germline loops: CDR1 PRHDT, CDR2 FYEKMQ (reference sequence). For the CDR3, the DNA is TGTGCCAGCAGCTTAGGGCCAGTAGGGGCCTACGAGCAGTACTTC. Residues: CASSLGPVGAYEQYF. Using reference TRBV13 and TRBJ2-7 for the parts outside the CDR3, the full variable domain is AAGVIQSPRHLIKEKRETATLKCYPIPRHDTVYWYQQGPGQDPQFLISFYEKMQSDKGSIPDRFSAQQFSDYHSELNMSSLELGDSALYFCASSLGPVGAYEQYFGPGTRLTVT.

V usage is TRBV4-3 and J usage is TRBJ1-1, with unresolved D. CDR1 LGHNA and CDR2 YSLEER come from the germline V gene. Trimming left V 1 base short and J 4 bases short, with 7 bases between. The CDR3 loop spans 13 amino acids. CDR3 in amino acids: CASSQGARTEAFF. DNA of the CDR3: TGCGCCAGCAGCCAAGGGGCCCGCACTGAAGCTTTCTTT.